The subject of this entry is one T cell receptor (beta chain). There is no known antigen for this receptor. The sample holds no much larger clone one base away, and base qualities are not on file. The sample belongs to a study of sequential checkpoint blockade in melanoma (dated by TCRdb to the late 2010s). Regarding the complete study: Using 1:1 randomization, the trial assigned patients either to first-line nivolumab followed by ipilimumab (arm A) or to ipilimumab followed by nivolumab (arm B). Maintenance nivolumab came after both trial sequences.

Interpreted using the paper, the treatment or condition label stands for: randomized to nivolumab then ipilimumab (arm A) or the reverse (arm B). None of the trial patients had been given prior DNA-damaging chemotherapy. On a FACS Aria II flow cytometer, live CD3+CD8+ cells that were negative for CD19 and CD56 were sorted from thawed PBMCs. CheckMate 064, a randomized, open-label phase II trial of sequential checkpoint blockade, was the source of the samples, all of which came from patients with melanoma. Peripheral blood mononuclear cells were collected by leukapheresis, purified using Ficoll-Paque, and frozen in human serum containing 10% DMSO. Immediately after sorting, the purity of the sorted blood CD3+CD8+ cells was confirmed to be >98%, and DNA was then extracted. Study-level results and caveats: The response-prediction model combining TCR metrics and mutation burden needs validation in larger, independent patient cohorts.

V was cut back by 3 bases and J by 1 base, leaving a gap of 9 bases between them. The germline V gene yields LGHNA for CDR1 and YSLEER for CDR2. The CDR3 goes from the cysteine to the phenylalanine over 15 residues. The only DNA kept is the CDR3, 45 bases in frame from the first base. TCRbeta CDR3 regions were immunosequenced from genomic DNA with the immunoSEQ Assay. Prior to high-throughput sequencing, genomic DNA was amplified by bias-controlled multiplex PCR. As for how the authors treated the data: To quantify the absolute abundance of each unique TCRbeta CDR3 region, the sequences were collapsed and filtered. Clonality was defined as 1 minus Pielou's evenness and was calculated using productive rearrangements only. A previously published method was used to identify clones whose frequencies were significantly greater in on-treatment samples than in baseline samples. TCRdb carries this immuneACCESS record with in-frame sequences only. Its versions omit some clonotypes, under half of them owing to an unresolved V gene in the studies checked, with the rest unexplained. V, J and clone size are taken as reported in that table, and D and trimming were inferred from the DNA itself. Here the sample has roughly 30,000 clones; under 85% occur a single time. 17% of the sample rests with the top ten.

The receptor chain draws on TRBV4-3 and TRBJ1-4, with TRBD1 perhaps the D gene, on 6 matching bases. The clonotype comes from a human donor with melanoma. The specimen comprised CD8+ T cells sorted from blood (inferred from file names), sampled from a patient given nivolumab and ipilimumab in sequence. This receptor carries the CDR3 CASSQLGGTNEKLFF. Here is the DNA: TGCGCCAGCAGCCAGCTAGGGGGAACTAATGAAAAACTGTTTTTT.